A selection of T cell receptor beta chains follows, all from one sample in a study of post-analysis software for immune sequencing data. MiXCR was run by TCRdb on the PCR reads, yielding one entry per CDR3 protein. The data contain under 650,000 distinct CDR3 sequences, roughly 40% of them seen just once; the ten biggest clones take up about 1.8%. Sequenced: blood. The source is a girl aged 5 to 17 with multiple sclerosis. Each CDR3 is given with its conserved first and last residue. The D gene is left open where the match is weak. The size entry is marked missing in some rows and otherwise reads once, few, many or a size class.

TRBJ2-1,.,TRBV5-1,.,CASSPVDLLNEQFF,TGCGCCAGCAGCCCTGTCGACTTACTCAATGAGCAGTTCTTC
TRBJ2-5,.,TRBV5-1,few,CASSTGDRPTQYF,TGCGCCAGCAGCACTGGCGACCGGCCAACCCAGTACTTC
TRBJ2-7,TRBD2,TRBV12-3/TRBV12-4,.,CASSLGRRSGSVYEQYF,TGTGCCAGCAGTTTAGGCCGAAGGAGCGGGAGTGTTTACGAGCAGTACTTC
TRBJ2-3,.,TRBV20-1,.,CSARRGAGTQYF,TGCAGTGCTAGAAGGGGGGCTGGTACGCAGTATTTT
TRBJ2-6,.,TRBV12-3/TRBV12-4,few,CATRSSGANVLTF,TGTGCCACCCGCTCGTCCGGGGCCAACGTCCTGACTTTC
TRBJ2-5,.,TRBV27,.,CASSFGGAIGETQYF,TGTGCCAGCAGTTTCGGAGGGGCAATCGGGGAGACCCAGTACTTC
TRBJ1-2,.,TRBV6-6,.,CASNNRQSYGYTF,TGTGCCAGCAACAATCGACAGAGCTATGGCTACACCTTC
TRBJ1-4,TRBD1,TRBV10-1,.,CASRSDREGGKLFF,TGCGCCAGCAGGTCTGACAGGGAAGGCGGAAAACTGTTTTTT
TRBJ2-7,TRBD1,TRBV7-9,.,CASSSPDRGHEQYF,TGTGCCAGCAGTTCCCCGGACAGGGGTCACGAGCAGTACTTC
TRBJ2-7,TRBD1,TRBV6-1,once,CASSPLRDRVGEQYF,TGTGCCAGCAGCCCTCTGCGGGACAGGGTAGGTGAGCAGTACTTC
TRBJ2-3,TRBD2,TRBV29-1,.,CSVERTRTSGGRDTQYF,TGCAGCGTTGAACGAACCAGGACTAGCGGGGGACGAGATACGCAGTATTTT
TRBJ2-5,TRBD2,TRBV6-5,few,CASSFRAGTAPETQYF,TGTGCCAGCAGTTTCCGAGCGGGGACGGCCCCCGAGACCCAGTACTTC
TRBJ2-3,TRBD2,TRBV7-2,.,CASSLSPSGATDTQYF,TGTGCCAGCAGCCTGAGCCCTAGCGGGGCAACAGATACGCAGTATTTT
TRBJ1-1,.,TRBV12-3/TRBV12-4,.,CASSLAGSRNTEAFF,TGTGCCAGCAGTTTAGCAGGGTCCAGGAACACTGAAGCTTTCTTT
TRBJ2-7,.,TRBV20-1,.,CSARDRFSYEQYF,TGCAGTGCTCGTGACAGGTTCTCCTACGAGCAGTACTTC
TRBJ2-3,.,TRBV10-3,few,CAISDTERPSTDTQYF,TGTGCCATCAGTGACACTGAGCGGCCCAGCACAGATACGCAGTATTTT
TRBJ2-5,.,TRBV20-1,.,CSARRIDSPQETQYF,TGCAGTGCTAGGAGAATAGATTCCCCTCAAGAGACCCAGTACTTC
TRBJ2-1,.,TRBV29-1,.,CSAELISDFYNEQFF,TGCAGCGCTGAGTTGATTAGCGATTTTTACAATGAGCAGTTCTTC
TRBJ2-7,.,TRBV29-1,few,CSVEDYDGSSYEQYF,TGCAGCGTTGAAGATTATGACGGAAGCTCCTACGAGCAGTACTTC
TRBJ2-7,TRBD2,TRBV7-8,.,CASSLAPTSGPYEQYF,TGTGCCAGCAGCTTAGCGCCGACTAGCGGGCCCTACGAGCAGTACTTC
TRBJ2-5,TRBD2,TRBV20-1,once,CSAKPLGTSGNYQETQYF,TGCAGTGCTAAACCCCTCGGGACTAGCGGGAATTACCAAGAGACCCAGTACTTC
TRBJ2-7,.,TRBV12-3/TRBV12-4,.,CASSGEGVATYEQYF,TGTGCCAGCAGTGGGGAAGGGGTTGCAACCTACGAGCAGTACTTC
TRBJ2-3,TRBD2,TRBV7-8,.,CASSSLEASGADTQYF,TGTGCCAGCAGCTCTCTAGAGGCTAGCGGGGCAGATACGCAGTATTTT
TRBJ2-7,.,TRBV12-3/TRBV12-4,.,CASSSTTSYEQYF,TGTGCCAGCAGTTCGACTACATCCTACGAGCAGTACTTC
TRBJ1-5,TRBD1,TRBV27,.,CASSWGQGPNQPQHF,TGTGCCAGCAGTTGGGGACAGGGACCCAATCAGCCCCAGCATTTT
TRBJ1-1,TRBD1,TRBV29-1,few,CSVEGTGTVNTEAFF,TGCAGCGTTGAAGGAACCGGGACAGTGAACACTGAAGCTTTCTTT
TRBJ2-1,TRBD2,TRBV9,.,CASSVELRGRTYNEQFF,TGTGCCAGCAGCGTAGAGTTGCGGGGGAGAACCTACAATGAGCAGTTCTTC
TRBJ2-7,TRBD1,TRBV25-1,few,CASSEYPGQGISYEQYF,TGTGCCAGCAGTGAATATCCTGGACAGGGAATCTCCTACGAGCAGTACTTC
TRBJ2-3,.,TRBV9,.,CASSVGIATDTQYF,TGTGCCAGCAGCGTCGGGATTGCCACAGATACGCAGTATTTT
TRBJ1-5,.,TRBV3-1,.,CASSQESSDQPQHF,TGTGCCAGCAGCCAAGAGTCTAGCGATCAGCCCCAGCATTTT
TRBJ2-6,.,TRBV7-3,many,CASSISGANVLTF,TGTGCCAGCAGCATCTCTGGGGCCAACGTCCTGACTTTC
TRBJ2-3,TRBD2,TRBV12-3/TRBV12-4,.,CASSPERGLTDTQYF,TGTGCCAGCAGTCCCGAGCGGGGGTTAACAGATACGCAGTATTTT